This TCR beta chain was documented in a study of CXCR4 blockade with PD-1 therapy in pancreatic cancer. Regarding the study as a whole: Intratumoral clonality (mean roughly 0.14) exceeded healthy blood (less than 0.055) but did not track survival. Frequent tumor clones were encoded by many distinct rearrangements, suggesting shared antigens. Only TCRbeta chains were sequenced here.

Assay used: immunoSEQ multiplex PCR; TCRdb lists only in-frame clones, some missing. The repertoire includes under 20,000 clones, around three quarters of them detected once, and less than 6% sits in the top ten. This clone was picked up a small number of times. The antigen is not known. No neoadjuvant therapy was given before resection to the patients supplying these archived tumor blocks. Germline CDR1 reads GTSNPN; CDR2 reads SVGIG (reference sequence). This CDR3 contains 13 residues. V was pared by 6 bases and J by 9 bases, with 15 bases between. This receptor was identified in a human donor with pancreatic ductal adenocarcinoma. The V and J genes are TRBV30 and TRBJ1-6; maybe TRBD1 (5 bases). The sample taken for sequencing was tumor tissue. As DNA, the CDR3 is TGTGCCTGCTCTAAGGGGAGTTCTTCACCCCTCCACTTT. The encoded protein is CACSKGSSSPLHF.